Below are 9 T cell receptor beta chains sequenced from a single sample in a study of shared clonotypes between healthy human individuals. Repertoires were generated with immunoSEQ multiplex PCR, while TCRdb's copy carries only in-frame clones and drops some. This table holds 2,500,000 or so clones, around 90% found once. The sample was naive CD4+ T cells from PBMCs. This sample's subset: CD45RA+ positively selected. Every receptor here comes from a man between 18 and 29 years old in good health. Some clones in this sample may be carry-over from other donors' samples.

This rearrangement joins TRBV6-1 to TRBJ1-2; D not resolved. Trimming left V 4 bases short and J 13 bases short, with 22 bases between. The germline gives CDR1 MNHNS, CDR2 SASEGT. CDR3 length: 14 amino acids. The DNA for the CDR3 is TGTGCCAGCAGTGGAGACATAAACTTCTCCCTGCGCACCTTC. Translating it yields CASSGDINFSLRTF.

The genes are TRBV28 and TRBJ1-2; 7 bases are a match to TRBD1. Germline V CDR1 and CDR2: MDHEN, SYDVKM. With 6 bases clipped from V and 7 bases from J, the junction kept 14 bases outside the gene matches. The CDR3 totals 15 residues. The CDR3 region has the DNA TGTGCCAGCAGGCGCCCCGGGACAGATAGGGTTGGCTACACCTTC. Its translation is CASRRPGTDRVGYTF.

The V gene is TRBV6-5, the J gene TRBJ2-3; 12 positions match TRBD2. The CDR3 spans 16 residues. CDR1 MNHEY and CDR2 SVGAGI come from the germline V gene. The V gene end was trimmed by 2 bases and the J gene end by 4 bases; junction bases not matched to a gene: 4. The CDR3 nucleotides read TGTGCCAGCAGTTACGGCCTAGCGGGAGGGGCAGATACGCAGTATTTT. This encodes CASSYGLAGGADTQYF.

This clone was found once. The chain employs TRBV6-5 and TRBJ2-2; D unclear. Germline values: CDR1 MNHEY, CDR2 SVGAGI. V dropped 5 bases and J dropped 5 bases, with 9 bases sitting between them. The CDR3 extends over 13 amino acids. Here the CDR3 reads CASSRVVTGELFF. In DNA, the CDR3 is TGTGCCAGCAGTCGTGTGGTAACCGGGGAGCTGTTTTTT.

V usage is TRBV28 and J usage is TRBJ2-2; D ambiguous. CDR1 MDHEN and CDR2 SYDVKM come from the germline V gene. The CDR3 has 16 residues. The V end lost 4 bases, the J end lost 2 bases, and 14 bases lay between the germline ends. CDR3 nucleotide sequence: TGTGCCAGCAGTTCCTATCGAACTCACAACACCGGGGAGCTGTTTTTT. Translated: CASSSYRTHNTGELFF.

The chain recombines TRBV5-1 with TRBJ2-3; 8 bases align to TRBD2. The CDR3 length is 16 residues. CDR1 is SGHRS, CDR2 YFSETQ, per germline. Trimming at V came to 3 bases and at J to 2 bases, leaving 8 bases not matched to a gene. The CDR3 here is CASSSGSGSATDTQYF. DNA of the CDR3: TGCGCCAGCAGCTCTGGAAGCGGGAGTGCCACAGATACGCAGTATTTT.

The CDR3 nucleotides are TGTGCCGCTACAGGACTAGCCCGGGGGGAGCAGTACTTC. Protein: CAATGLARGEQYF. This chain uses TRBV10-3 with TRBJ2-7; 8 nucleotides align to TRBD2. V shed 11 bases, J shed 7 bases, and the junction held 13 bases outside the gene matches. Looked up from germline, CDR1 is ENHRY and CDR2 is SYGVKD. This CDR3 is built from 13 residues.

The CDR3 DNA sequence: TGTGCCAGCTCTGCGTCAGGTTTGGGTGGCTACACCTTC. Translation gives CASSASGLGGYTF. This chain links TRBV18 with TRBJ1-2; D not certain. CDR3 length: 13 amino acids. The germline V and J ends were trimmed by 6 bases and 7 bases, with 15 bases remaining between them. CDR1 is KGHSH and CDR2 is LQKENI in the germline V gene.

The chain has TRBV28 and TRBJ2-2; D may match TRBD1 or TRBD2 (6 bases each). This CDR3 is built from 17 residues. The germline V gene encodes CDR1 MDHEN and CDR2 SYDVKM. Trimming removed 5 bases at V and 2 bases at J, with 18 bases between. CDR3 DNA: TGTGCCAGCAGTATAATGGGGGGCGGATACAACACCGGGGAGCTGTTTTTT. Translation gives CASSIMGGGYNTGELFF.